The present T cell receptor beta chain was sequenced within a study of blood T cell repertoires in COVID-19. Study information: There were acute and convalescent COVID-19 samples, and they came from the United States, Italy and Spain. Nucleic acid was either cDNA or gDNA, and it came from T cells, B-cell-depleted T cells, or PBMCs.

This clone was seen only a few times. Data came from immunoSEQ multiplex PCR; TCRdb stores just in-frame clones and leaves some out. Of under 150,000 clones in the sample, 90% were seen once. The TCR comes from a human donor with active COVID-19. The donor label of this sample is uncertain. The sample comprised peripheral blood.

For the CDR3, the DNA is TGTGCCAGCTCAGTTTATCCAGGGGGCGGTAATTCACCCCTCCACTTT. Translating it yields CASSVYPGGGNSPLHF. The chain recombines TRBV28 with TRBJ1-6; 8 bases agree with TRBD1. Losses at the gene ends were 8 bases for V and 6 bases for J; bases not matched to a gene: 12. CDR1 and CDR2 from the germline V gene are MDHEN and SYDVKM. The CDR3 covers 16 residues. The whole variable domain, filled in from reference TRBV28 and TRBJ1-6, reads DVKVTQSSRYLVKRTGEKVFLECVQDMDHENMFWYRQDPGLGLRLIYFSYDVKMKEKGDIPEGYSVSREKKERFSLILESASTNQTSMYLCASSVYPGGGNSPLHFGNGTRLTVT.